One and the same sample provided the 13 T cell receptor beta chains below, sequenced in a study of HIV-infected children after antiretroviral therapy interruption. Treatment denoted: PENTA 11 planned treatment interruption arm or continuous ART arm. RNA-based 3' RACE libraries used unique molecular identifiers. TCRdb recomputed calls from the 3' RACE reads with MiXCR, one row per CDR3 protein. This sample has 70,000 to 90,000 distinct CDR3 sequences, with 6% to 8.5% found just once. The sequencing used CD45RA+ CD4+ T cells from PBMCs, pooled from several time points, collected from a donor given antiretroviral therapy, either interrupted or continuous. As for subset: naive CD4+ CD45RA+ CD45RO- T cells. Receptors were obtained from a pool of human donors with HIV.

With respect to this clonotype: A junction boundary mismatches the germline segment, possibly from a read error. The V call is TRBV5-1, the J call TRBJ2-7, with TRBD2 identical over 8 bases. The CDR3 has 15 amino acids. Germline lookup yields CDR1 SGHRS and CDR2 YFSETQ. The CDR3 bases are TGCGCCAGCAGTTTGGGACTAGACGTTATCTACGAGCAGTACTTC. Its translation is CASSLGLDVIYEQYF.

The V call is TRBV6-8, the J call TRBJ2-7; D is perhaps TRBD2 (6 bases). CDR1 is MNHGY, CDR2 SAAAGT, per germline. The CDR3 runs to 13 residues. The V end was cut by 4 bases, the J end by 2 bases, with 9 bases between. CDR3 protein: CASSSGTPYEQYF. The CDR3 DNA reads TGTGCCAGCAGTTCCGGGACTCCCTACGAGCAGTACTTC.

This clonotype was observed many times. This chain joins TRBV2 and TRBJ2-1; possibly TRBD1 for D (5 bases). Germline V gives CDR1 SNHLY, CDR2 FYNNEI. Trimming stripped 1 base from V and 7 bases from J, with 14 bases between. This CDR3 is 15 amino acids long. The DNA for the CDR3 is TGTGCCAGCAGTGAAGTGTTGGCAGGGCAAAATGAGCAGTTCTTC. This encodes CASSEVLAGQNEQFF.

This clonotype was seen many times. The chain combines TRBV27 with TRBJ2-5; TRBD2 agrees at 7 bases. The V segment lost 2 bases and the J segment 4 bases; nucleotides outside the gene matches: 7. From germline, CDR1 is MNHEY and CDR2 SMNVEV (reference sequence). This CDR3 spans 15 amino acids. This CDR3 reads CASSLGGRVIETQYF. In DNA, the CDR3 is TGTGCCAGCAGTTTAGGTGGGAGGGTTATAGAGACCCAGTACTTC.

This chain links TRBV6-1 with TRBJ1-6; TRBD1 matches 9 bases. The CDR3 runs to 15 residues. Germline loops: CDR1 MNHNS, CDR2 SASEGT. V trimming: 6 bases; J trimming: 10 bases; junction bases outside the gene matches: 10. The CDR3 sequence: CASRGRDREFSPLHF. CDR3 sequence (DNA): TGTGCCAGCAGGGGCCGGGACAGGGAGTTCTCACCCCTCCACTTT.

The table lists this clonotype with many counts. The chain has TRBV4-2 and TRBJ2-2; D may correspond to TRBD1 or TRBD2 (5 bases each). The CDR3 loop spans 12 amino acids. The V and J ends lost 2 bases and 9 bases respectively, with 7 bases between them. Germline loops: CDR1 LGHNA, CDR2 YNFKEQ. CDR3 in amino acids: CASSQQGRELFF. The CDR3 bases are TGTGCCAGCAGCCAACAGGGACGGGAGCTGTTTTTT.

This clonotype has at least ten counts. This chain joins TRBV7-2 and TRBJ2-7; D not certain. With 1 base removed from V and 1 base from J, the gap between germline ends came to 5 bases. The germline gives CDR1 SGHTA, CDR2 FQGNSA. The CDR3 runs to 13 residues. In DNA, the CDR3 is TGTGCCAGCAGCTTAGGGCTATCCTACGAGCAGTACTTC. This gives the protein CASSLGLSYEQYF.

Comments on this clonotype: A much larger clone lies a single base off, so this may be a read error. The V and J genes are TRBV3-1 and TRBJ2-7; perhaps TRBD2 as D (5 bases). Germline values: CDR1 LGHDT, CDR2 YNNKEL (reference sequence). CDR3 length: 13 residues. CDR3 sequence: CAGSQRVLDEQYF. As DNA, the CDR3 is TGTGCCGGCAGCCAACGAGTACTAGACGAGCAGTACTTC.

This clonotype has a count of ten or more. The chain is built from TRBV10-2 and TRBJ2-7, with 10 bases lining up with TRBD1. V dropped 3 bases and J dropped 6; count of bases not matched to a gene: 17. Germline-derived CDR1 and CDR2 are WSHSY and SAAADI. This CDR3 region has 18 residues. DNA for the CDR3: TGCGCCAGCAGTGACCCCGGGGGACAGGGGAGTTCCCCTTTCGAGCAGTACTTC. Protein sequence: CASSDPGGQGSSPFEQYF.

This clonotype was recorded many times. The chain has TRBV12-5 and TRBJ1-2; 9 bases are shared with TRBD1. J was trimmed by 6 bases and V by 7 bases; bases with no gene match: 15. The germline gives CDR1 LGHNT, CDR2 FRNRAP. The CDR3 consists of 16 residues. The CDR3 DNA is TGTGCTAGTGCCCTATCTTCCGGGACAGGGTCCCATGGCTACACCTTC. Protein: CASALSSGTGSHGYTF.

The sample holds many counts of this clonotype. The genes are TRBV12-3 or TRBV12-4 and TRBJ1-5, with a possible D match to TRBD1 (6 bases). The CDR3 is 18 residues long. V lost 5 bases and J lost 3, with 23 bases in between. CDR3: CASSGTGIVVGLNQPQHF. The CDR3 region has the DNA TGTGCCAGCAGTGGCACAGGGATCGTGGTGGGCCTCAATCAGCCCCAGCATTTT.

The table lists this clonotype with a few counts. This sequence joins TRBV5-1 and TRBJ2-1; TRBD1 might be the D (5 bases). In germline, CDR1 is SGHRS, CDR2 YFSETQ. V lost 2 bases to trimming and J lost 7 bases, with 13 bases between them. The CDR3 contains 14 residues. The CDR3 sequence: CASSFEGAGNEQFF. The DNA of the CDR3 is TGCGCCAGCAGCTTTGAAGGGGCCGGGAATGAGCAGTTCTTC. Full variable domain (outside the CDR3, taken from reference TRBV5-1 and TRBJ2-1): KAGVTQTPRYLIKTRGQQVTLSCSPISGHRSVSWYQQTPGQGLQFLFEYFSETQRNKGNFPGRFSGRQFSNSRSEMNVSTLELGDSALYLCASSFEGAGNEQFFGPGTRLTVL.

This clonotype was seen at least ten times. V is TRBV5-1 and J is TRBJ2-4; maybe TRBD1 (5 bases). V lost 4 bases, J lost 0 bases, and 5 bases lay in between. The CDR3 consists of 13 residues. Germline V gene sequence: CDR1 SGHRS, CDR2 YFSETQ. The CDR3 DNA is TGCGCCAGCAGCCAGGGAGCCAAAAACATTCAGTACTTC. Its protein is CASSQGAKNIQYF. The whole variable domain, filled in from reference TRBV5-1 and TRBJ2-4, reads KAGVTQTPRYLIKTRGQQVTLSCSPISGHRSVSWYQQTPGQGLQFLFEYFSETQRNKGNFPGRFSGRQFSNSRSEMNVSTLELGDSALYLCASSQGAKNIQYFGAGTRLSVL.